The sequence of this T cell receptor (beta chain) was determined in a study of long-term antiretroviral therapy in people with HIV (dated by TCRdb to between 2021 and 2024). Concerning the study at large: The earliest samples were collected approximately a decade before the 2015 WHO recommendation for immediate ART, a period when ART was typically delayed until CD4 counts fell. This retrospective serial study examined whether starting ART and sustained HIV suppression were associated with changes in the composition and diversity of the TRB repertoire in peripheral blood. The cohort contributed under 200 cryopreserved PBMC samples from 30 adults with confirmed HIV infection, collected serially over a mean of approximately 6 years (range 1-12). About 40% of the 30 participants with HIV were female. Test extractions of a monoclonal T-cell line alongside 30 to 35 polyclonal samples showed no cross-contamination during QIAcube processing. What the authors observed across the whole study: CDR3 length ranges in HIV repertoires were narrower than in controls, and network structure suggested an antigen-experienced repertoire with only a slight naive shift after ART. Inferences about post-ART repertoire changes are limited because no data were available on ART adherence, viral resistance or therapy changes. Unsorted PBMC were profiled instead of sorted CD4+ and CD8+ T cells because pre-ART samples had limited cell numbers. Expanded TRB clones identified before ART initiation dominated the repertoire at all time points, although this dominance fluctuated and declined in many PLHIV after ART. Starting ART was linked to a significant rise in TRB diversity, yet even with long-term ART the diversity remained significantly lower than in transplant donor controls. The samples span the years 2004 to 2017, and the ART regimens used at that time may not be as effective as current regimens. Since PBMC availability was limited, sequencing covered only the TCR beta chain, with no alpha chain pairing.

Participants were included only if at least one PBMC sample before ART initiation and at least two post-ART samples were available. Every participant with HIV received treatment in the United States of America. Before DNA extraction, cryopreserved samples of about 0.95-10 million PBMC were thawed and washed. At the time of the earliest PBMC sample for each participant with HIV, ages ranged from about 23 to 60 years. Per participant, PBMC samples came from 1-4 timepoints prior to ART initiation and 2-8 timepoints following ART initiation, for a median of 7 samples. For every participant, serial HIV viral load, CD4+ T-cell count, ART history and demographic data were obtained. Using a Qiagen kit on a QIAcube, genomic DNA was extracted from unsorted PBMC, with samples processed in batches of 12. A word on this clone: This clone's antigen is unknown. Base qualities are not recorded, but no much larger clone differs from it by a single base.

The germline V gene encodes CDR1 MNHEY and CDR2 SVGAGI. The V end loses 1 base and the J end loses 5 bases, and a stretch of 8 bases separates them. The CDR3 covers 14 residues, taking in both the cysteine and the phenylalanine. Kept here is only the CDR3 DNA, which spans 42 bases and is read in frame from base 1. Sequencing of the TRB variable region was done with the immunoSEQ hsTCRB v3.0 assay at survey level resolution. A depth of about 35,000-55,000 T-cell genomes per sample was targeted for TRB sequencing. Pooled TRB libraries were sequenced on an Illumina MiSeq with a v3 150-cycle kit. Processing in the source paper ran as follows. Repertoire analysis ran in R within a reproducible Nextflow workflow covering QC, data transformation and analysis. LymphoSeq2, an R package for AIRR-Seq data exploration, was used to implement custom analyses. A handful of samples that yielded fewer than 5000 total TRB sequences were excluded, so that 200 or so HIV repertoires were analyzed. Of the roughly 190 retained HIV repertoires, 55 to 60 were collected before and around 130 after ART initiation. Repertoires were downsampled to 5000 TRB nucleotide sequences, and summary statistics were averaged over 100 downsampling iterations. TRB sequences were retained for analysis only if CDR3 regions of at least seven amino acids were present. Diversity was measured with a Shannon entropy-derived clonality score and the Gini coefficient. In the repertoire networks, any two of the top 5000 CDR3 amino acid sequences were connected whenever the two sequences differed by an edit distance of one. For TRB CDR3 amino acid sequences, GLIPH2 was used to predict antigen specificity groups and MHC restriction. To flag known associations with CMV, EBV, HIV or tissue antigens, CDR3 amino acid sequences were compared against VDJdb and McPAS-TCR. Pre-ART, post-ART and control groups were compared with Wilcoxon signed-rank tests and Holm-Bonferroni correction. TCRdb mirrors the immuneACCESS table, restricted to in-frame sequences. Some clones are absent from its copies; in checked studies, under half trace to an unresolved V gene, and the reason for the others is unknown. From that table come the V and J calls and clone size; the DNA was used to work out D and trimming. The sample table records about 18,000 clones; approximately 78% of these occur just once. Roughly 18% of the sample is in the top ten clones.

The chain is made from TRBV6-5 and TRBJ2-2; there is no confident call for the D gene. This clonotype was sampled from a woman aged 18 to 35 with HIV. The starting material was unsorted PBMCs, obtained 0.6 years after starting antiretroviral therapy. The nucleotides are TGTGCCAGCAGTTACTACCGGACGACCGGGGAGCTGTTTTTT. Translated, it gives CASSYYRTTGELFF.